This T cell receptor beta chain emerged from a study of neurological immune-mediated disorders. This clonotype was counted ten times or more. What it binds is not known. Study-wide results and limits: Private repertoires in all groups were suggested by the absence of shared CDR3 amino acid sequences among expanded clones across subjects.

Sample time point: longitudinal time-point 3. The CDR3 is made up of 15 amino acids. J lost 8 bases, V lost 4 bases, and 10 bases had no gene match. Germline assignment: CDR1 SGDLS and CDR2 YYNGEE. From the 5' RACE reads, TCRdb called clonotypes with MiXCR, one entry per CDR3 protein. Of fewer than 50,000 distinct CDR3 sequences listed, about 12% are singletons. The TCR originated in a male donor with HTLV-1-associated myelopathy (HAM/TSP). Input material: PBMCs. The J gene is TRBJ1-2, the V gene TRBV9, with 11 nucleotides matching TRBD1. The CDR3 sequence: CASSSRTGGAWGYTF. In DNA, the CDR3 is TGTGCCAGCAGCTCCAGGACAGGGGGCGCTTGGGGCTACACCTTC.